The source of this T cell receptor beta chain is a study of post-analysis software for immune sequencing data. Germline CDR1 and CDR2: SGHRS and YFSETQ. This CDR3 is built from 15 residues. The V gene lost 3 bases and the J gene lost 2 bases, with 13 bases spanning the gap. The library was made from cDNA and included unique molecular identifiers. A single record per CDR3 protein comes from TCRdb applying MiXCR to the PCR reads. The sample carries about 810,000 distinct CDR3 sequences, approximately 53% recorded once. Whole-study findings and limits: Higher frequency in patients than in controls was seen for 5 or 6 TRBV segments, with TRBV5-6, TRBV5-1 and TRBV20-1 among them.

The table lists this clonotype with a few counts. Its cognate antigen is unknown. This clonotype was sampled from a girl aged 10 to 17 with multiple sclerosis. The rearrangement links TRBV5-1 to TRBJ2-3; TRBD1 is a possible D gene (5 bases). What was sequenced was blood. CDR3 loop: CASSWNRQFTDTQYF. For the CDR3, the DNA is TGCGCCAGCAGCTGGAACAGGCAATTCACAGATACGCAGTATTTT.